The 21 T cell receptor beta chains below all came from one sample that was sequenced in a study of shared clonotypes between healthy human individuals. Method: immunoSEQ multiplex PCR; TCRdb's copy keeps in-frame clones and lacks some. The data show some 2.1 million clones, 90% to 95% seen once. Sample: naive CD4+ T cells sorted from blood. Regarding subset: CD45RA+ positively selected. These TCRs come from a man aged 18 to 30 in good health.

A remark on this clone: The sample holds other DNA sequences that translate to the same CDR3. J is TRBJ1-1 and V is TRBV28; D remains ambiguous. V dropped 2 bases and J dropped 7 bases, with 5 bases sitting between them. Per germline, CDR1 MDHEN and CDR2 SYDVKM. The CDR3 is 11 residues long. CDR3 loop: CASSLGYEAFF. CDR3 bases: TGTGCCAGCAGTTTAGGCTATGAAGCTTTCTTT. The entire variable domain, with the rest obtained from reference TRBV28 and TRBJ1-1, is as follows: DVKVTQSSRYLVKRTGEKVFLECVQDMDHENMFWYRQDPGLGLRLIYFSYDVKMKEKGDIPEGYSVSREKKERFSLILESASTNQTSMYLCASSLGYEAFFGQGTRLTVV.

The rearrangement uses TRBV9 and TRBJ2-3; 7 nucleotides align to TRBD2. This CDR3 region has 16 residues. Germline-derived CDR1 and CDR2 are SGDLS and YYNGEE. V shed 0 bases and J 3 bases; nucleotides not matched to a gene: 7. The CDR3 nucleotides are TGTGCCAGCAGCGTAGGGGCTAGCGGCCTGACAGATACGCAGTATTTT. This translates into CASSVGASGLTDTQYF.

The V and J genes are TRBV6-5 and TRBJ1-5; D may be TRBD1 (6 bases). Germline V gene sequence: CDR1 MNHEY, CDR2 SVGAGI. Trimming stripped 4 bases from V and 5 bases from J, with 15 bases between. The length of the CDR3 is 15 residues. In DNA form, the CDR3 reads TGTGCCAGCAGTTCCTACAGGGTGGCGGATCAGCCCCAGCATTTT. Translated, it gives CASSSYRVADQPQHF.

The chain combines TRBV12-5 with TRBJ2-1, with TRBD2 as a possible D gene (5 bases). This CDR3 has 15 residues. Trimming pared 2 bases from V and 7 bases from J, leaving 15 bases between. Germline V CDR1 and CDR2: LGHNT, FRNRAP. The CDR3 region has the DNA TGTGCTAGTGGTTTGATGAGGGCTCAAGCTAATGAGCAGTTCTTC. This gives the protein CASGLMRAQANEQFF.

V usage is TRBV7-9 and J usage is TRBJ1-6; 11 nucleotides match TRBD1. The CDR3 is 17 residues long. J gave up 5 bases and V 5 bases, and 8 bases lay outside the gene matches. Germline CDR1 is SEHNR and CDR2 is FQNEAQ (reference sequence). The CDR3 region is CASSGGQGASNNSPLHF. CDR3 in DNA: TGTGCCAGCAGCGGTGGACAGGGGGCATCTAATAATTCACCCCTCCACTTT.

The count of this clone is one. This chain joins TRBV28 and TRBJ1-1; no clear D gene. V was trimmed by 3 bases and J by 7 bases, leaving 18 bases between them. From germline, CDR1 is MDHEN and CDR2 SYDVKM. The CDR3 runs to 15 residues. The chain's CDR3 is CASSLSGGVGGEAFF. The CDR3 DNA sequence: TGTGCCAGCAGTTTGTCGGGCGGTGTCGGTGGTGAAGCTTTCTTT.

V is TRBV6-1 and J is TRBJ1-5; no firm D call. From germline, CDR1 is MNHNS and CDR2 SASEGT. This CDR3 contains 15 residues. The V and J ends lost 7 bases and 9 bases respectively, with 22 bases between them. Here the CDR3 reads CASIPFELGGPPQHF. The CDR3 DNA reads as TGTGCCAGCATCCCATTTGAACTCGGTGGGCCGCCCCAGCATTTT.

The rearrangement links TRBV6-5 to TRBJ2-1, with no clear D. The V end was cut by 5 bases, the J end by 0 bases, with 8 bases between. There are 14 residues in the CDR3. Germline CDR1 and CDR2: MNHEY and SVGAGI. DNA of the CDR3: TGTGCCAGCAGTCAGACCTTCTCCTACAATGAGCAGTTCTTC. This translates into CASSQTFSYNEQFF.

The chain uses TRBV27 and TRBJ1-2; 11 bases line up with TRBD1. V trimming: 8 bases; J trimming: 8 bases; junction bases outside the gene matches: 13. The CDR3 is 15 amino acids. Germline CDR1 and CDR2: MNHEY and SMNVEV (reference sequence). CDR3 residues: CASAGTGGSLRGYTF. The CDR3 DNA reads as TGTGCCAGCGCGGGGACAGGGGGATCCCTACGCGGCTACACCTTC.

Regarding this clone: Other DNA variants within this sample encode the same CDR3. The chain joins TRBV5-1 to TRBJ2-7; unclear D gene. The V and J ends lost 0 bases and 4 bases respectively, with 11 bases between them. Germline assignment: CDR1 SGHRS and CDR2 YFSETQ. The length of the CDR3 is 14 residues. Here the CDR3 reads CASSLGPGSYEQYF. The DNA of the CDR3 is TGCGCCAGCAGCTTGGGCCCGGGTTCATACGAGCAGTACTTC.

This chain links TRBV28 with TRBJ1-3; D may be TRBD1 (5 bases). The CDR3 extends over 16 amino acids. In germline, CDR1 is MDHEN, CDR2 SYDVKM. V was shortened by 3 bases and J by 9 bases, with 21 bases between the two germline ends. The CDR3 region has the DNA TGTGCCAGCAGTTTTTCCGGTTCGGGGCTCAGGAGCACCATATATTTT. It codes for CASSFSGSGLRSTIYF.

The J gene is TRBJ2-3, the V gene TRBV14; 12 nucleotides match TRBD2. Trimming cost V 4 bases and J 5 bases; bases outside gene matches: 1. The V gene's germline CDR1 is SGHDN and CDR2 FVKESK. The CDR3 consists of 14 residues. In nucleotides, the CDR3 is TGTGCCAGCAGCCCGGGACTAGCGGGAGATACGCAGTATTTT. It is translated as CASSPGLAGDTQYF. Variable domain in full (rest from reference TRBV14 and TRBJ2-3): EAGVTQFPSHSVIEKGQTVTLRCDPISGHDNLYWYRRVMGKEIKFLLHFVKESKQDESGMPNNRFLAERTGGTYSTLKVQPAELEDSGVYFCASSPGLAGDTQYFGPGTRLTVL.

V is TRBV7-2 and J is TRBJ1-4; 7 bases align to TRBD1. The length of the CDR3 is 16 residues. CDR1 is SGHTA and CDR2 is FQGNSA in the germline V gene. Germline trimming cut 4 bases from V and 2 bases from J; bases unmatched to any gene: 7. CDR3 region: CASSSTPGQTNEKLFF. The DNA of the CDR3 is TGTGCCAGCAGCTCCACACCGGGACAGACTAATGAAAAACTGTTTTTT.

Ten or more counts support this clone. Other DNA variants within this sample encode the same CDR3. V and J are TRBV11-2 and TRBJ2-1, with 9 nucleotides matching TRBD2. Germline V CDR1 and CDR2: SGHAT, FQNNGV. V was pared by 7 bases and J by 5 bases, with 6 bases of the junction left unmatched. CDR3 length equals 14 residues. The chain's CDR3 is CASIPGLANNEQFF. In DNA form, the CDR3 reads TGTGCCAGCATCCCGGGACTAGCTAACAATGAGCAGTTCTTC.

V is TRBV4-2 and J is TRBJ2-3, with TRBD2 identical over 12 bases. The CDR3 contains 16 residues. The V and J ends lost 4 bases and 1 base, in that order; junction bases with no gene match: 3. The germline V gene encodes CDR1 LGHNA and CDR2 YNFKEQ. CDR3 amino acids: CASSPSGGAGTDTQYF. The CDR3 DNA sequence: TGTGCCAGCAGCCCTAGCGGGGGGGCGGGCACAGATACGCAGTATTTT.

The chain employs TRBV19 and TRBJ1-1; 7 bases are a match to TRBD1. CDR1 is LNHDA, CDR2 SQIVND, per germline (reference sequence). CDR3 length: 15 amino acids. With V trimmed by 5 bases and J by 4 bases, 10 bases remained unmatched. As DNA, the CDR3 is TGTGCCAGTAGTCCCCCGACAGGGACGGCCACTGAAGCTTTCTTT. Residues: CASSPPTGTATEAFF.

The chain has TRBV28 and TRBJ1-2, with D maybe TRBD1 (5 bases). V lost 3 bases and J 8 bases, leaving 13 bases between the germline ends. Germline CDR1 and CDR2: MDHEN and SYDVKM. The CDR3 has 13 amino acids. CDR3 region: CASSLTDISGYTF. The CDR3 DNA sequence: TGTGCCAGCAGTTTGACAGATATATCAGGCTACACCTTC.

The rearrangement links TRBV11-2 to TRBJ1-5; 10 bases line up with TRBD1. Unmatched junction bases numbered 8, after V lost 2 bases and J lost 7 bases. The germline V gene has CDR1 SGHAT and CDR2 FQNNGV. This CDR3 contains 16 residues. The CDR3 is CASSLPRQGAWQPQHF. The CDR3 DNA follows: TGTGCCAGCAGCTTACCCCGACAGGGGGCCTGGCAGCCCCAGCATTTT.

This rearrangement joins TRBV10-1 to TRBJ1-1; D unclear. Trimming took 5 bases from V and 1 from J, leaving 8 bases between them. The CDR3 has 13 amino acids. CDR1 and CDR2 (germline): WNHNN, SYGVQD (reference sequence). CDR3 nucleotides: TGCGCCAGCAGTAAGCGGCAGAACACTGAAGCTTTCTTT. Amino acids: CASSKRQNTEAFF.

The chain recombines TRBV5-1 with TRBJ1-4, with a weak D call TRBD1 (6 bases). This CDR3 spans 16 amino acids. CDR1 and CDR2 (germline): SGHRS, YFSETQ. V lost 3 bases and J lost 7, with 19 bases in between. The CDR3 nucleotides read TGCGCCAGCAGCTCCAATACAGGGAACGTAGGTGAAAAACTGTTTTTT. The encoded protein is CASSSNTGNVGEKLFF. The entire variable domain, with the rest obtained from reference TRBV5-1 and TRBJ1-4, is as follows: KAGVTQTPRYLIKTRGQQVTLSCSPISGHRSVSWYQQTPGQGLQFLFEYFSETQRNKGNFPGRFSGRQFSNSRSEMNVSTLELGDSALYLCASSSNTGNVGEKLFFGSGTQLSVL.

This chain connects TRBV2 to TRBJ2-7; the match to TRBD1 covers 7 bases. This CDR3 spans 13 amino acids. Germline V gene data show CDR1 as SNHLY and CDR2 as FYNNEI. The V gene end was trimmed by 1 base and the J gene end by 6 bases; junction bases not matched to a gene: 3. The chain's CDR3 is CASSEGGQIEQYF. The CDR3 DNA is TGTGCCAGCAGTGAAGGGGGACAGATCGAGCAGTACTTC.